This TCR beta chain stems from a study of T cell responses to AZD1222 COVID-19 vaccine. The study's findings and limits: CD4 TCRs covered the whole spike, strongest at regions 160-218 and 743-854. White British people made up most donors, females outnumbered males, and clonal diversity was possibly underestimated.

In regard to this clone: What it recognizes is unknown.

TCRdb keeps only in-frame clones here, not all; method: immunoSEQ multiplex PCR. The sample consists of 150,000 to 200,000 clones, less than 95% of them appearing once. Trimming shortened V by 6 bases and J by 3 bases, and 27 bases separated the two germline ends. The CDR3 consists of 20 residues. Germline CDR1 LNHDA, CDR2 SQIVND (reference sequence). Sequencing was performed on peripheral blood, taken on day 0 of AZD1222 vaccination. This TCR was sampled from an adult in good health. The chain combines TRBV19 with TRBJ2-6; maybe TRBD1 (5 bases). The CDR3 region has the DNA TGTGCCAGTAGCTCCGTCCGAAGCCCCGGACAATCCGGTGGGGCCAACGTCCTGACTTTC. This codes for CASSSVRSPGQSGGANVLTF.